The following is a TCR beta chain sequence with its context. Its antigen remains unidentified. The CDR3 contains 14 residues. In germline, CDR1 is SGHTA, CDR2 FQGNSA. Trimming left V 1 base short and J 6 bases short, with 12 bases between. The assay was immunoSEQ multiplex PCR, and TCRdb's table has in-frame clones only and misses some. Altogether roughly 110,000 clones are present, approximately 89% being singletons, with the ten largest covering 22%. These data are taken from a study of T cell responses to AZD1222 COVID-19 vaccine. Study-wide context: Second-dose intervals of approximately 4 or approximately 12 weeks were pooled. The study's findings and limits: Repertoires in all cases were sampled only once the peak T cell response had passed. Vaccine-associated CD4 TCRs spanned spike, dominant at 160-218 and 743-854.

The chain employs TRBV7-2 and TRBJ1-1; D is uncertain. This clonotype was obtained from an adult in good health. The source material was peripheral blood, sampled on day 0 of AZD1222 vaccination. Here the CDR3 DNA reads TGTGCCAGCAGCTTAGTGGAGGGAACCGCTGAAGCTTTCTTT. Amino acid sequence: CASSLVEGTAEAFF.